Below, 25 T cell receptor beta chains from the same sample are listed, as sequenced in a study of cytomegalovirus exposure and HLA in healthy donors. PCR was performed using 60 Vbeta and 13 Jbeta primers. Repertoires were generated with immunoSEQ multiplex PCR, while TCRdb's copy carries only in-frame clones and drops some. The sample carries 60,000 to 70,000 clones, approximately 79% recorded once. Sequencing input: PBMCs. These receptors originate from a woman between 25 and 40 years old in good health and CMV-seronegative.

The rearrangement uses TRBV4-2 and TRBJ2-1; TRBD2 matches at 8 bases. This CDR3 comprises 18 residues. The ends lost 0 bases at V and 4 bases at J; junction bases unmatched: 11. Germline loops: CDR1 LGHNA, CDR2 YNFKEQ. DNA of the CDR3: TGTGCCAGCAGCCAAGATCCAGGTGGCGGGAGGACTTACAATGAGCAGTTCTTC. Its translation: CASSQDPGGGRTYNEQFF.

The count of this clone is one. The rearrangement uses TRBV5-1 and TRBJ1-2; TRBD1 matches at 11 bases. Per germline, CDR1 SGHRS and CDR2 YFSETQ. V trimming: 4 bases; J trimming: 5 bases; junction bases outside the gene matches: 4. There are 14 residues in the CDR3. The CDR3 DNA is TGCGCCAGCAGCATGGACAGGGGGCGTTATGGCTACACCTTC. Amino acids: CASSMDRGRYGYTF.

V is TRBV7-9 and J is TRBJ1-1; 7 bases fit TRBD1. The V segment lost 3 bases and the J segment 5 bases; nucleotides outside the gene matches: 3. This CDR3 comprises 13 residues. Looked up from germline, CDR1 is SEHNR and CDR2 is FQNEAQ (reference sequence). The CDR3 bases are TGTGCCAGCAGCTTCGGACAGGCAACTGAAGCTTTCTTT. This sequence encodes CASSFGQATEAFF.

The genes are TRBV4-1 and TRBJ1-1; 10 bases align to TRBD1. The junction had 3 bases not matched to a gene; V was cut back by 4 bases and J by 7 bases. CDR1 is MGHRA and CDR2 is YSYEKL in the germline V gene. CDR3 length equals 13 residues. CDR3: CASSRDRGREAFF. The CDR3 DNA reads TGCGCCAGCAGCCGAGACAGGGGGCGTGAAGCTTTCTTT.

The sample holds a few counts of this clone. The rearrangement links TRBV6-5 to TRBJ2-6, with no clear D. The ends were cut back, 5 bases at V and 1 base at J, with 9 bases in the middle. From germline, CDR1 is MNHEY and CDR2 SVGAGI. This CDR3 has 15 residues. CDR3 amino acids: CASSLTLSGANVLTF. CDR3 sequence (DNA): TGTGCCAGCAGTCTTACATTATCTGGGGCCAACGTCCTGACTTTC.

The gene calls are TRBV18 and TRBJ1-2; 8 positions agree with TRBD1. J lost 6 bases, V lost 3 bases, and 3 bases had no gene match. This CDR3 region has 13 residues. Germline CDR1 is KGHSH and CDR2 is LQKENI. The CDR3 protein is CASSPQDRDGYTF. Here the CDR3 DNA reads TGTGCCAGCTCACCCCAGGACAGGGATGGCTACACCTTC.

V gene TRBV6-6 combines with J gene TRBJ2-5, with D unclear. V was cut by 0 bases and J by 5 bases, with 4 bases left in between. Germline-derived CDR1 and CDR2 are MNHNY and SVGAGI (reference sequence). The CDR3 consists of 12 residues. CDR3 protein: CASSYSGETQYF. CDR3 nucleotides: TGTGCCAGCAGTTACTCCGGGGAGACCCAGTACTTC.

The chain has TRBV7-9 and TRBJ2-1; D is unclear. From germline, CDR1 is SEHNR and CDR2 FQNEAQ (reference sequence). V dropped 5 bases and J dropped 5 bases, with 10 bases sitting between them. This CDR3 has 13 residues. This chain's CDR3 is CASSATLDNEQFF. CDR3 DNA sequence: TGTGCCAGCAGCGCCACCTTAGACAATGAGCAGTTCTTC. Full variable domain (rest looked up from reference TRBV7-9 and TRBJ2-1): DTGVSQNPRHKITKRGQNVTFRCDPISEHNRLYWYRQTLGQGPEFLTYFQNEAQLEKSRLLSDRFSAERPKGSFSTLEIQRTEQGDSAMYLCASSATLDNEQFFGPGTRLTVL.

This clone was seen only a few times. This sequence joins TRBV5-6 and TRBJ2-7; D gene unclear. This CDR3 region has 13 residues. From germline, CDR1 is SGHDT and CDR2 YYEEEE. Trimming stripped 2 bases from V and 0 bases from J, with 6 bases between. The CDR3 nucleotides read TGTGCCAGCAGCTTTACAGCCTCCTACGAGCAGTACTTC. It yields the protein CASSFTASYEQYF.

The V and J genes are TRBV7-3 and TRBJ1-1; a possible D gene is TRBD1 (5 bases). The CDR3 runs 13 residues. Germline loops: CDR1 SGHTA, CDR2 FQGTGA. Trimming shortened V by 5 bases and J by 6 bases, and 13 bases separated the two germline ends. The CDR3 DNA reads as TGTGCCAGCAGCAAGCCAGGGTCGGCTGAAGCTTTCTTT. Its translation: CASSKPGSAEAFF.

The chain recombines TRBV11-2 with TRBJ1-2, with D maybe TRBD1 (5 bases). Trimming left V 1 base short and J 7 bases short, with 13 bases between. Per germline, CDR1 SGHAT and CDR2 FQNNGV. CDR3 length: 14 amino acids. The CDR3 DNA reads as TGTGCCAGCAGCTTAGCGGGGACTTCGGGTGGCTACACCTTC. It encodes CASSLAGTSGGYTF.

This clone was detected only once. The CDR3 sequence is CASSLAAVGRDTQYF. The CDR3 nucleotides are TGTGCCAGCAGCTTGGCAGCGGTGGGCCGGGATACGCAGTATTTT. The V gene is TRBV5-6, the J gene TRBJ2-3; perhaps TRBD2 as D (5 bases). V was shortened by 0 bases and J by 6 bases, with 14 bases between the two germline ends. Germline values: CDR1 SGHDT, CDR2 YYEEEE. This CDR3 contains 15 residues.

The chain uses TRBV19 and TRBJ2-1, with TRBD2 matching 12 bases. The germline gives CDR1 LNHDA, CDR2 SQIVND (reference sequence). V was pared by 4 bases and J by 0 bases, with 4 bases of the junction left unmatched. CDR3 size: 17 residues. This CDR3 reads CASSSRGLAGSYNEQFF. The CDR3, as DNA: TGTGCCAGTAGTAGCCGGGGACTAGCGGGCTCCTACAATGAGCAGTTCTTC.

This clone was picked up one time. This chain joins TRBV4-3 and TRBJ2-2; TRBD2 is a possible D gene (5 bases). This CDR3 spans 14 amino acids. V was clipped by 0 bases and J by 8 bases, with 10 bases between them. Germline loops: CDR1 LGHNA, CDR2 YSLEER. The CDR3 coding sequence is TGCGCCAGCAGCCAAGATCCCTGGACTGGGGAGCTGTTTTTT. The encoded protein is CASSQDPWTGELFF.

The rearrangement uses TRBV9 and TRBJ2-1; possibly TRBD2 for D (6 bases). Germline values: CDR1 SGDLS, CDR2 YYNGEE. Trimming left V 0 bases short and J 4 bases short, with 11 bases between. The CDR3 covers 15 residues. CDR3 sequence: CASSVAASAYNEQFF. CDR3 bases: TGTGCCAGCAGCGTAGCGGCTAGCGCGTACAATGAGCAGTTCTTC.

This chain links TRBV18 with TRBJ1-1, with 7 positions matching TRBD1. The CDR3 is 14 amino acids. Germline CDR1 reads KGHSH; CDR2 reads LQKENI. V shed 3 bases and J 4 bases; nucleotides not matched to a gene: 5. The CDR3 is CASSPKGASTEAFF. CDR3 nucleotides: TGTGCCAGCTCACCGAAGGGGGCCAGCACTGAAGCTTTCTTT.

The genes are TRBV5-4 and TRBJ1-1; D is ambiguous. Trimming left V 0 bases short and J 8 bases short, with 17 bases between. The CDR3 sequence is 15 residues long. Germline V gene lookup returns CDR1 SGHNT and CDR2 YYREEE (reference sequence). CDR3 DNA: TGTGCCAGCAGCTTGGCAGCGGGTTTCCGGGCGGAAGCTTTCTTT. Its protein product is CASSLAAGFRAEAFF.

The rearrangement joins TRBV2 to TRBJ2-5; 12 bases align to TRBD1. There are 14 residues in the CDR3. In germline, CDR1 is SNHLY, CDR2 FYNNEI. Trimming took 6 bases from V and 5 from J; bases not matched to a gene: 4. Here the CDR3 DNA reads TGTGCCAGCAGCGGGACAGGGGGCCCCGAGACCCAGTACTTC. This translates into CASSGTGGPETQYF. The variable domain in full, completed from reference TRBV2 and TRBJ2-5, reads EPEVTQTPSHQVTQMGQEVILRCVPISNHLYFYWYRQILGQKVEFLVSFYNNEISEKSEIFDDQFSVERPDGSNFTLKIRSTKLEDSAMYFCASSGTGGPETQYFGPGTRLLVL.

The chain employs TRBV5-8 and TRBJ2-2, with 10 bases matching TRBD2. V dropped 4 bases and J dropped 1; count of bases not matched to a gene: 4. Germline loops: CDR1 SGHTS, CDR2 YDEGEE. This CDR3 contains 16 residues. CDR3 DNA sequence: TGTGCCAGCAGCCTAGTAGCGGGAGGGAACACCGGGGAGCTGTTTTTT. This gives the protein CASSLVAGGNTGELFF.

This chain joins TRBV11-2 and TRBJ2-3; 11 bases fit TRBD2. V lost 2 bases and J lost 1; bases outside the gene matches: 5. Per germline, CDR1 SGHAT and CDR2 FQNNGV. The CDR3 runs to 17 residues. The CDR3 nucleotides read TGTGCCAGCAGCTTACTAGCGGGGGGCCGGGGCACAGATACGCAGTATTTT. It specifies CASSLLAGGRGTDTQYF.

V usage is TRBV21-1 and J usage is TRBJ2-7; TRBD2 was called by the table and not checked on the DNA. TRBV21-1 is a pseudogene segment. The CDR3 extends over 16 amino acids. CDR3: CASNGEGVLSSYEQYV. The CDR3 DNA sequence: TGTGCCAGCAACGGGGAGGGGGTTCTAAGCTCCTACGAGCAGTACGTC.

The chain couples TRBV7-6 to TRBJ1-1; D not certain. Germline V CDR1 and CDR2: SGHVS, FNYEAQ. This CDR3 has 14 residues. The V end was cut by 2 bases, the J end by 1 base, with 8 bases between. The CDR3 protein is CASSLSSSNTEAFF. In nucleotides, the CDR3 is TGTGCCAGCAGCTTATCCTCCTCGAACACTGAAGCTTTCTTT.

This clone was seen a handful of times. The CDR3: CASSSRGQTEKLFF. CDR3 coding DNA: TGTGCCAGCAGCTCCCGAGGGCAGACTGAAAAACTGTTTTTT. This chain links TRBV7-9 with TRBJ1-4; no clear D gene. The CDR3 spans 14 residues. Germline V lookup: CDR1 SEHNR, CDR2 FQNEAQ (reference sequence). The V gene lost 4 bases and the J gene lost 7 bases, with 13 bases spanning the gap.

CDR3 residues: CASTRDRLANYGYTF. CDR3 sequence (DNA): TGTGCCAGCACCCGGGACAGGTTAGCTAACTATGGCTACACCTTC. V and J are TRBV2 and TRBJ1-2; TRBD1 matches 8 bases. Germline values: CDR1 SNHLY, CDR2 FYNNEI. Trimming at V came to 7 bases and at J to 0 bases, leaving 7 bases not matched to a gene. The CDR3 is 15 amino acids.

The J gene is TRBJ1-2, the V gene TRBV4-1, with a tentative D call TRBD1 (6 bases). Trimming left V 2 bases short and J 4 bases short, with 11 bases between. Germline assignment: CDR1 MGHRA and CDR2 YSYEKL. The CDR3 length is 14 residues. CDR3 amino acids: CASSQLGQTYGYTF. In DNA form, the CDR3 reads TGCGCCAGCAGCCAACTTGGACAGACCTATGGCTACACCTTC.